This T cell receptor (beta chain) was sequenced for a study of blood T cells in healthy people across ages. A J-beta primer mix and a sample-barcoded 5' primer were used in a second PCR of roughly 6 to 11 cycles. TCRdb used MiXCR to reprocess the 5' RACE reads, holding one entry per CDR3 protein. In the table there are around 1,500,000 distinct CDR3 sequences, 25% to 30% of which are singletons. Concerning this clonotype itself: One end of the junction fails to match germline, which may point to a read error.

Germline CDR1 is SGHTA and CDR2 is FQGNSA. The length of the CDR3 is 19 residues. The sequence came from a woman between 25 and 40 years old in good health. The chain carries TRBV7-2 and TRBJ2-5; TRBD1 agrees at 9 bases. Sequencing was done on a sample of blood. The CDR3 reads CASSLKDRGVYTVRETRYF. CDR3 coding DNA: TGTGCCAGCAGCTTAAAGGACAGGGGAGTTTATACGGTTAGAGAGACCCGGTACTTC.